Below, 10 T cell receptor beta chains from the same sample are listed, as sequenced in a study of blood T cell repertoires in COVID-19. The protocol was immunoSEQ multiplex PCR, while the TCRdb copy is restricted to in-frame clones and leaves out a portion. The sample lists about 270,000 clones, approximately 86% occurring once. The sample taken for sequencing was peripheral blood. Source of these receptors: a woman aged 70 to 79 with COVID-19, enrolled during active disease.

The V gene is TRBV20-1, the J gene TRBJ2-3; no reliable D call. The CDR3 spans 11 residues. Germline assignment: CDR1 DFQATT and CDR2 SNEGSKA (reference sequence). V lost 3 bases to trimming and J lost 4 bases, with 5 bases between them. The CDR3: CSASPADTQYF. The CDR3 bases are TGCAGTGCTAGCCCAGCAGATACGCAGTATTTT.

In its sample, this clone was seen a few times. The CDR3 sequence: CASSYGGQDFSYEQYF. The CDR3 nucleotides read TGTGCCAGCAGTTACGGAGGACAGGACTTCTCCTACGAGCAGTACTTC. V gene TRBV6-5 combines with J gene TRBJ2-7; 7 bases line up with TRBD1. Germline-derived CDR1 and CDR2 are MNHEY and SVGAGI. The CDR3 has 16 residues. V gave up 2 bases and J gave up 0 bases; unmatched junction bases: 7.

The V gene is TRBV7-9, the J gene TRBJ1-2; TRBD1 aligns across 9 bases. V shed 5 bases and J 2 bases; nucleotides not matched to a gene: 6. The CDR3 length is 15 residues. Germline-derived CDR1 and CDR2 are SEHNR and FQNEAQ (reference sequence). The chain's CDR3 is CASSIWTGDNYGYTF. In DNA form, the CDR3 reads TGTGCCAGCAGCATATGGACAGGGGACAACTATGGCTACACCTTC.

The rearrangement links TRBV30 to TRBJ1-2; D gene uncertain. CDR3 size: 13 residues. CDR1 and CDR2 (germline): GTSNPN, SVGIG (reference sequence). The germline V and J ends were trimmed by 0 bases and 6 bases, with 11 bases remaining between them. CDR3 in amino acids: CAWSVLTLDGYTF. The DNA for the CDR3 is TGTGCCTGGAGTGTACTAACCCTGGATGGCTACACCTTC. The full variable domain, its missing parts supplied by reference TRBV30 and TRBJ1-2, is SQTIHQWPATLVQPVGSPLSLECTVEGTSNPNLYWYRQAAGRGLQLLFYSVGIGQISSEVPQNLSASRPQDRQFILSSKKLLLSDSGFYLCAWSVLTLDGYTFGSGTRLTVV.

The V and J genes are TRBV28 and TRBJ2-7; D might be TRBD1 (6 bases). Germline V CDR1 and CDR2: MDHEN, SYDVKM. The CDR3 spans 14 residues. Between the trimmed V and J ends, which lost 2 bases and 3 bases, there was a span of 11 bases. The CDR3 here is CASSLEQGNYEQYF. CDR3 DNA sequence: TGTGCCAGCAGTTTAGAACAGGGTAACTACGAGCAGTACTTC.

The rearrangement joins TRBV7-2 to TRBJ2-7; perhaps TRBD2 as D (6 bases). Trimming stripped 1 base from V and 0 bases from J, with 10 bases between. The CDR3 runs 15 residues. Per the germline V gene, CDR1 is SGHTA and CDR2 is FQGNSA. This CDR3 reads CASSLVEGNSYEQYF. In DNA, the CDR3 is TGTGCCAGCAGCTTAGTGGAGGGCAACTCCTACGAGCAGTACTTC.

The V call is TRBV7-3, the J call TRBJ2-1, with TRBD2 identical over 9 bases. Germline V gene data show CDR1 as SGHTA and CDR2 as FQGTGA. After removal of 5 bases from V and 4 bases from J, the junction contained 12 bases not matched to a gene. This CDR3 has 17 residues. CDR3 sequence (DNA): TGTGCCAGCAGCCCTGGAGGTGGGCTAGCGGGGTACAATGAGCAGTTCTTC. Translating gives CASSPGGGLAGYNEQFF. Complete variable domain (other parts from reference TRBV7-3 and TRBJ2-1): GAGVSQTPSNKVTEKGKYVELRCDPISGHTALYWYRQSLGQGPEFLIYFQGTGAADDSGLPNDRFFAVRPEGSVSTLKIQRTERGDSAVYLCASSPGGGLAGYNEQFFGPGTRLTVL.

The V gene is TRBV4-3, the J gene TRBJ1-6; D gene ambiguous. Germline-derived CDR1 and CDR2 are LGHNA and YSLEER. V lost 5 bases and J 4 bases, leaving 12 bases between the germline ends. The CDR3 totals 15 residues. CDR3 in amino acids: CASSSSPGYNSPLHF. The CDR3 DNA follows: TGCGCCAGCAGCTCTTCCCCGGGTTATAATTCACCCCTCCACTTT.

The chain links TRBV2 to TRBJ2-7, with 9 bases aligning to TRBD2. This CDR3 contains 15 residues. Losses at the gene ends were 7 bases for V and 5 bases for J; bases not matched to a gene: 12. CDR1 and CDR2 from the germline V gene are SNHLY and FYNNEI. The chain's CDR3 is CASMKEGGGAHEQYF. The CDR3 nucleotides read TGTGCCAGCATGAAGGAGGGCGGGGGGGCGCACGAGCAGTACTTC.

J is TRBJ2-2 and V is TRBV5-4; TRBD2 matches 9 bases. V lost 1 base, J lost 6 bases, and 4 bases stayed unmatched. CDR1 is SGHNT and CDR2 is YYREEE in the germline V gene (reference sequence). This CDR3 contains 15 residues. CDR3 bases: TGTGCCAGCAGCTTGTGGCTAGCGGGGCCCGGGGAGCTGTTTTTT. Protein: CASSLWLAGPGELFF.